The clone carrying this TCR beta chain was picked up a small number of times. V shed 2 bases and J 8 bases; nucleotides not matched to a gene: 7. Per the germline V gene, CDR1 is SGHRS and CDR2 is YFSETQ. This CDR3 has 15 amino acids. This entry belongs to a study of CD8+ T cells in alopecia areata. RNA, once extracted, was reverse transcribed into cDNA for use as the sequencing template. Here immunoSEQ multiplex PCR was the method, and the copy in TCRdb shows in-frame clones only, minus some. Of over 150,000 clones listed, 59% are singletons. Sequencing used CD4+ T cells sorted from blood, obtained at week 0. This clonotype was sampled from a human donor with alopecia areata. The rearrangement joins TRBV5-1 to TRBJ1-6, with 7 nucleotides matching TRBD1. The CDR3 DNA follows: TGCGCCAGCAGCTTAAGGACAGGCATGGATTCACCCCTCCACTTT. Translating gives CASSLRTGMDSPLHF. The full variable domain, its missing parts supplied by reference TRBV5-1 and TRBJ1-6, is KAGVTQTPRYLIKTRGQQVTLSCSPISGHRSVSWYQQTPGQGLQFLFEYFSETQRNKGNFPGRFSGRQFSNSRSEMNVSTLELGDSALYLCASSLRTGMDSPLHFGNGTRLTVT.